Reported below is one T cell receptor (beta chain). Its antigen remains unknown. Average productive template count per sample was around 43,000. The assay was immunoSEQ multiplex PCR, and TCRdb's table has in-frame clones only and misses some. The repertoire holds tens of thousands of clones, with about 88% as singletons. This record belongs to a study of STAT3 mutations in large granular lymphocyte leukemia. Study details: Roughly half the longitudinally sequenced T-LGLL patients had canonical STAT3 mutations.

Trimming took 6 bases from V and 0 from J, leaving 12 bases between them. CDR3 length equals 15 residues. The germline gives CDR1 MNHEY, CDR2 SVGAGI. Study observations and caveats: Every T-LGLL patient had at least one immunodominant TCRbeta clonotype. Treatment regimens differed across patients between samplings. In about 30% of the 18 patients, new TCR clonotypes emerged after therapy.

The specimen sequenced was PBMCs. The V call is TRBV6-5, the J call TRBJ1-5; tentatively, D is TRBD1 (5 bases). This TCR came from a human donor with T large granular lymphocyte leukemia. Some clones in this sample may be carry-over from other donors' samples. CDR3 bases: TGTGCCAGCAGGCCACAGGTTTATAGCAATCAGCCCCAGCATTTT. As protein: CASRPQVYSNQPQHF.